These T cell receptor beta chains were read from a single sample in a study of CD8+ T cells in alopecia areata. Produced via immunoSEQ multiplex PCR; TCRdb's table is partial and in-frame only. The table lists approximately 140,000 clones, approximately 87% of them singletons. The sequencing here drew on CD8+ T cells sorted from blood, taken at week 0. The source of these receptors is a human donor with alopecia areata. The CDR3 runs from the conserved cysteine through the conserved F or W. The order of the fields is J gene, V gene, D gene, clone size, CDR3 protein, CDR3 DNA. The D gene is left open where the match is weak. Clone size is not always given. Where it is, it says once, few, many or a class for expanded clones.

TRBJ2-2 TRBV5-1 TRBD1 - CASSMGEQGETGELFF TGCGCCAGCAGCATGGGAGAACAGGGGGAAACCGGGGAGCTGTTTTTT
TRBJ2-7 TRBV27 - - CASSLSGNGYYEQYF TGTGCCAGCAGTTTATCGGGAAACGGATACTACGAGCAGTACTTC
TRBJ2-7 TRBV18 TRBD1 - CASSPTQGATYEQYF TGTGCCAGCTCACCCACCCAGGGGGCCACCTACGAGCAGTACTTC
TRBJ2-1 TRBV4-1 TRBD2 - CASSQEGLAVSYNEQFF TGCGCCAGCAGCCAAGAGGGACTAGCGGTATCCTACAATGAGCAGTTCTTC
TRBJ2-7 TRBV6-6 - once CASSYSGPSYEQYF TGTGCCAGCAGTTACAGCGGGCCCTCCTACGAGCAGTACTTC
TRBJ2-3 TRBV5-1 TRBD2 few CASSRLAGTTDTQYF TGCGCCAGCAGCAGACTAGCGGGGACCACAGATACGCAGTATTTT
TRBJ2-7 TRBV29-1 - - CSAHIFSEQYF TGCAGCGCCCACATCTTTAGCGAGCAGTACTTC
TRBJ2-7 TRBV5-5 - once CASSLTGPYEQYF TGTGCCAGCAGCTTGACAGGGCCCTACGAGCAGTACTTC
TRBJ2-7 TRBV10-3 - few CATGPSYEQYF TGCGCCACCGGTCCCTCCTACGAGCAGTACTTC
TRBJ2-6 TRBV7-6 - few CASSSFNSGANVLTF TGTGCCAGCAGCTCATTTAACTCTGGGGCCAACGTCCTGACTTTC
TRBJ1-1 TRBV7-8 TRBD1 - CASSFLGTGDSEAFF TGTGCCAGCAGCTTCTTGGGGACAGGCGACTCTGAAGCTTTCTTT
TRBJ2-5 TRBV27 - - CASSPGTGVSQETQYF TGTGCCAGCAGTCCCGGGACGGGGGTTAGCCAAGAGACCCAGTACTTC
TRBJ2-7 TRBV2 - once CASSELLGWQGLYF TGTGCCAGCAGTGAACTTTTGGGGTGGCAGGGACTCTACTTC
TRBJ2-1 TRBV27 - - CASSPKGPLFQTYNEQFF TGTGCCAGCAGTCCAAAAGGGCCTCTATTCCAAACCTACAATGAGCAGTTCTTC
TRBJ1-1 TRBV6-1 TRBD1 - CASSGGTGRGEAFF TGTGCCAGCAGTGGCGGGACAGGGCGTGGTGAAGCTTTCTTT
TRBJ1-1 TRBV7-9 - - CASTANGMRVGHTTEAFF TGTGCCAGCACGGCGAATGGTATGAGGGTCGGTCATACCACTGAAGCTTTCTTT
TRBJ1-2 TRBV28 TRBD1 - CASRPRQGVGYGYTF TGTGCCAGCAGGCCCAGACAGGGGGTAGGGTATGGCTACACCTTC
TRBJ2-5 TRBV18 - - CASSSDPGVETQYF TGTGCCAGCTCATCTGACCCCGGAGTGGAGACCCAGTACTTC
TRBJ2-7 TRBV5-1 - few CASSLGQGLDEQYF TGCGCCAGCAGCTTGGGTCAGGGATTAGACGAGCAGTACTTC
TRBJ2-1 TRBV7-9 - - CASSSPTAETYNEQFF TGTGCCAGCAGCTCCCCTACCGCGGAAACCTACAATGAGCAGTTCTTC
TRBJ1-1 TRBV27 - - CASNRPAGSTEAFF TGTGCCAGCAACCGTCCCGCGGGGTCCACTGAAGCTTTCTTT
TRBJ2-7 TRBV7-9 - - CASSLYYEQYF TGTGCCAGCAGCCTCTATTACGAGCAGTACTTC
TRBJ2-1 TRBV4-2 TRBD2 few CASSPGLADPWGEQFF TGTGCCAGCAGCCCTGGACTAGCGGACCCATGGGGTGAGCAGTTCTTC
TRBJ1-1 TRBV23-1 - once CASSHRDGGLDTEAFF TGCGCCAGCAGTCACCGTGATGGGGGGCTGGACACTGAAGCTTTCTTT
TRBJ2-7 TRBV7-9 - - CASSFQPYEQYF TGTGCCAGCAGCTTCCAACCCTACGAGCAGTACTTC
TRBJ2-3 TRBV9 - - CASSPQRDTQYF TGTGCCAGCAGCCCCCAGCGGGATACGCAGTATTTT
TRBJ2-1 TRBV7-8 - - CASTLFELSFNEQFF TGTGCCAGCACCCTCTTCGAACTCAGCTTCAATGAGCAGTTCTTC
TRBJ2-7 TRBV30 - - CAWEGPRAYEQYF TGTGCCTGGGAAGGGCCTCGGGCCTACGAGCAGTACTTC
TRBJ2-7 TRBV5-1 - - CASSSGGWNNEQYF TGCGCCAGCAGCTCCGGGGGCTGGAACAACGAGCAGTACTTC
TRBJ2-3 TRBV6-5 - - CASSFGLADTQYF TGTGCCAGCAGTTTCGGGCTCGCCGATACGCAGTATTTT
TRBJ2-7 TRBV29-1 TRBD1 - CSVKTGGSYEQYF TGCAGCGTGAAGACAGGGGGCTCCTACGAGCAGTACTTC
TRBJ1-1 TRBV29-1 - - CSVNVDSNEAFF TGCAGTGTTAATGTGGACAGCAATGAAGCTTTCTTT
TRBJ2-2 TRBV10-1 - - CASSESGELFF TGCGCCAGCAGTGAGTCCGGGGAGCTGTTTTTT
TRBJ2-7 TRBV5-1 - - CASSLTTGREQYF TGCGCCAGCAGCTTAACCACGGGGCGCGAGCAGTACTTC
TRBJ1-5 TRBV5-5 - few CASSLEGTENQPQHF TGTGCCAGCAGCTTGGAGGGGACGGAAAATCAGCCCCAGCATTTT
TRBJ2-3 TRBV5-1 TRBD2 - CASSLLAGVEGDTQYF TGCGCCAGCAGCTTACTAGCGGGAGTTGAGGGAGATACGCAGTATTTT
TRBJ2-7 TRBV20-1 - - CSAKLGYEQYF TGCAGTGCTAAATTGGGCTACGAGCAGTACTTC
TRBJ2-7 TRBV5-8 - - CASSNLAPVEEQYF TGTGCCAGCAGCAACTTGGCCCCCGTAGAGGAGCAGTACTTC
TRBJ2-7 TRBV29-1 TRBD2 - CSVEVKGLAFHEQYF TGCAGCGTTGAAGTTAAGGGACTAGCTTTCCACGAGCAGTACTTC
TRBJ1-1 TRBV5-1 - - CASSLDAAGLEAFF TGCGCCAGCAGCTTGGACGCCGCGGGTCTTGAGGCTTTCTTT
TRBJ2-7 TRBV29-1 - - CSATKDSYEQYF TGCAGCGCGACAAAAGACAGCTACGAGCAGTACTTC
TRBJ2-1 TRBV18 - - CASSPPGDNEQFF TGTGCCAGCTCACCACCGGGTGACAATGAGCAGTTCTTC
TRBJ2-7 TRBV6-1 TRBD1 - CASSDAKTYRGWYEQYF TGTGCCAGCAGTGACGCTAAAACCTACAGGGGGTGGTACGAGCAGTACTTC
TRBJ1-1 TRBV19 - - CASSWGTEAFF TGTGCCAGTAGTTGGGGCACTGAAGCTTTCTTT
TRBJ2-2 TRBV7-2 - - CASRELNTGELFF TGTGCCAGCAGGGAGTTGAACACCGGGGAGCTGTTTTTT
TRBJ2-2 TRBV7-7 TRBD2 - CASSLRGLAGGFGELFF TGTGCCAGCAGCCTCCGAGGACTAGCGGGGGGTTTCGGGGAGCTGTTTTTT
TRBJ2-4 TRBV11-3 - - CASSLSGAKNIQYF TGTGCCAGCAGCTTATCAGGGGCCAAAAACATTCAGTACTTC
TRBJ2-1 TRBV7-9 TRBD2 - CASSLARAGGREEQFF TGTGCCAGCAGCTTAGCGCGGGCGGGGGGGCGGGAGGAGCAGTTCTTC
TRBJ2-1 TRBV2 TRBD2 once CASSEGGSGYNEQFF TGTGCCAGCAGTGAAGGGGGTAGCGGGTACAATGAGCAGTTCTTC
TRBJ2-1 TRBV5-1 - - CASSLGGDDYNEQFF TGCGCCAGCAGCTTGGGGGGCGACGACTACAATGAGCAGTTCTTC
TRBJ2-1 TRBV27 - - CASSFRPDRNEQFF TGTGCCAGCAGTTTCCGTCCGGACAGAAATGAGCAGTTCTTC
TRBJ2-2 TRBV29-1 - - CSVRDGNTGELFF TGCAGCGTGAGGGACGGGAACACCGGGGAGCTGTTTTTT
TRBJ1-1 TRBV5-6 - - CASSLWGAGTTEAFF TGTGCCAGCAGCTTATGGGGGGCCGGGACCACTGAAGCTTTCTTT
TRBJ2-7 TRBV29-1 - - CSVMMSTSYEQYF TGCAGCGTGATGATGTCCACTTCCTACGAGCAGTACTTC